This passage covers 25 T cell receptor beta chains from one sample sequenced in a study of control samples from healthy donors and cancer patients. Only in-frame clones appear in the TCRdb table, and some are missing; sequencing was by immunoSEQ multiplex PCR. The repertoire holds 350,000 to 450,000 clones, with approximately 92% as singletons. Sequencing used PBMCs. The receptors stem from a man aged 40-49 years with head and neck cancer.

The chain carries TRBV6-5 and TRBJ2-7; no clear D gene. This CDR3 spans 15 amino acids. Germline assignment: CDR1 MNHEY and CDR2 SVGAGI. Between the trimmed V and J ends, which lost 7 bases and 4 bases, there was a span of 20 bases. The DNA for the CDR3 is TGTGCCAGCACCGAAGTCCGGGCCCTACCGTACGAGCAGTACTTC. It encodes CASTEVRALPYEQYF.

The CDR3 loop is CASSQATNEKLFF. The CDR3 DNA sequence: TGTGCCAGCAGTCAGGCGACTAATGAAAAACTGTTTTTT. The chain couples TRBV19 to TRBJ1-4, with unresolved D. Trimming left V 9 bases short and J 2 bases short, with 10 bases between. Germline CDR1 reads LNHDA; CDR2 reads SQIVND (reference sequence). The CDR3 totals 13 residues.

The CDR3 spells CASSLAGGPSYNEQFF. Here the CDR3 DNA reads TGTGCCAGCAGCTTAGCGGGGGGGCCCTCCTACAATGAGCAGTTCTTC. J is TRBJ2-1 and V is TRBV13; TRBD2 agrees at 8 bases. The germline V gene has CDR1 PRHDT and CDR2 FYEKMQ (reference sequence). The CDR3 runs 16 residues. V was pared by 1 base and J by 0 bases, with 2 bases of the junction left unmatched.

The V and J genes are TRBV7-9 and TRBJ2-7; 8 bases map to TRBD2. The CDR3 is made up of 14 amino acids. With V trimmed by 5 bases and J by 2 bases, 5 bases remained unmatched. CDR1 SEHNR and CDR2 FQNEAQ come from the germline V gene (reference sequence). CDR3 sequence (DNA): TGTGCCAGCAGCCGAGCGGGAGTGGCCTACGAGCAGTACTTC. Amino acid sequence: CASSRAGVAYEQYF.

The V gene is TRBV19, the J gene TRBJ2-3, with D perhaps matching TRBD2 (5 bases). Germline V CDR1 and CDR2: LNHDA, SQIVND (reference sequence). The CDR3 totals 18 residues. V lost 1 base, J lost 4 bases, and 21 bases lay in between. DNA of the CDR3: TGTGCCAGTAGTATAGGGAGCGGAGGTACTTTTTTCCCAGATACGCAGTATTTT. Translated: CASSIGSGGTFFPDTQYF.

The J gene is TRBJ2-7, the V gene TRBV11-2; TRBD1 agrees at 8 bases. CDR1 and CDR2 from the germline V gene are SGHAT and FQNNGV. Trimming at V came to 4 bases and at J to 5 bases, leaving 10 bases not matched to a gene. The CDR3 is made up of 15 amino acids. The CDR3 loop is CASSSLMDRVDEQYF. Here the CDR3 DNA reads TGTGCCAGCAGCTCCCTCATGGACAGGGTCGACGAGCAGTACTTC.

The rearrangement links TRBV27 to TRBJ1-5; D gene uncertain. The germline CDR1 and CDR2 sequences are MNHEY and SMNVEV (reference sequence). V was clipped by 6 bases and J by 0 bases, with 15 bases between them. The CDR3 is 16 residues long. The CDR3 loop is CASREGGKYSNQPQHF. DNA of the CDR3: TGTGCCAGCAGGGAAGGAGGGAAATATAGCAATCAGCCCCAGCATTTT.

The V and J genes are TRBV5-4 and TRBJ2-2; D gene unclear. CDR1 is SGHNT, CDR2 YYREEE, per germline (reference sequence). The CDR3 runs to 14 residues. V was clipped by 0 bases and J by 1 base, with 4 bases between them. CDR3 sequence (DNA): TGTGCCAGCAGCTTGGCGCGGAACACCGGGGAGCTGTTTTTT. Protein: CASSLARNTGELFF.

This clone appeared a few times. This sequence joins TRBV19 and TRBJ2-7; D may correspond to TRBD1 or TRBD2 (5 bases each). CDR1 is LNHDA, CDR2 SQIVND, per germline (reference sequence). This CDR3 is built from 15 residues. Trimming stripped 4 bases from V and 0 bases from J, with 13 bases between. CDR3 sequence (DNA): TGTGCCAGTAGTAGGGACCGCTCCACCTCCTACGAGCAGTACTTC. Translated, it gives CASSRDRSTSYEQYF.

The chain uses TRBV6-5 and TRBJ2-3, with TRBD2 identical over 7 bases. The CDR3 consists of 15 residues. V lost 2 bases and J lost 0; bases outside the gene matches: 2. CDR1 is MNHEY, CDR2 SVGAGI, per germline. CDR3 nucleotide sequence: TGTGCCAGCAGTTACGACGGGGGGAGCACAGATACGCAGTATTTT. Encoded protein: CASSYDGGSTDTQYF.

This clone was recorded once. The rearrangement uses TRBV10-2 and TRBJ2-2; 9 positions agree with TRBD1. Germline V gene lookup returns CDR1 WSHSY and CDR2 SAAADI. This CDR3 is 16 amino acids long. Trimming removed 2 bases from V and 3 bases from J; junction bases left unmatched: 4. The CDR3, as DNA: TGCGCCAGCAGTGAGCAGGGACAGGGCTACACCGGGGAGCTGTTTTTT. This gives the protein CASSEQGQGYTGELFF.

V gene TRBV25-1 combines with J gene TRBJ1-1; D gene uncertain. The CDR3 extends over 14 amino acids. CDR1 MGHDK and CDR2 SYGVNS come from the germline V gene. The V end lost 6 bases, the J end lost 1 base, and 12 bases lay between the germline ends. Written as DNA, the CDR3 is TGTGCCAGCAGGATGAGCCTTGGGAACACTGAAGCTTTCTTT. Amino acids: CASRMSLGNTEAFF.

The J gene is TRBJ2-7, the V gene TRBV11-3; D uncertain. V dropped 4 bases and J dropped 7 bases, with 8 bases sitting between them. Per the germline V gene, CDR1 is SGHNT and CDR2 is YENEEA. The length of the CDR3 is 11 residues. The CDR3: CASSSGGEQYF. The CDR3 DNA sequence: TGTGCCAGCAGCTCCGGTGGGGAGCAGTACTTC.

The J gene is TRBJ2-1, the V gene TRBV29-1; 11 positions match TRBD2. Germline loops: CDR1 SQVTM, CDR2 ANQGSEA. J was trimmed by 3 bases and V by 3 bases; bases with no gene match: 10. The CDR3 runs 17 residues. CDR3 bases: TGCAGCGTTGAGGGGGAGGCTAGCGGGAGGAACTACAATGAGCAGTTCTTC. As protein: CSVEGEASGRNYNEQFF.

The rearrangement links TRBV27 to TRBJ2-2; 8 bases line up with TRBD1. CDR3 length equals 15 residues. Trimming took 2 bases from V and 6 from J; bases not matched to a gene: 5. Per the germline V gene, CDR1 is MNHEY and CDR2 is SMNVEV (reference sequence). CDR3 amino acids: CASSLGTGLPGELFF. CDR3 in DNA: TGTGCCAGCAGTTTAGGGACAGGACTTCCCGGGGAGCTGTTTTTT.

The gene calls are TRBV18 and TRBJ1-2, with TRBD1 matching 12 bases. Germline-derived CDR1 and CDR2 are KGHSH and LQKENI. Germline trimming cut 3 bases from V and 6 bases from J; bases unmatched to any gene: 2. This CDR3 is built from 14 residues. CDR3 sequence: CASSPGQGADGYTF. DNA for the CDR3: TGTGCCAGCTCACCGGGACAGGGGGCAGATGGCTACACCTTC.

This clone was counted a few times. This CDR3 is CASSYSLAANTGELFF. Written as DNA, the CDR3 is TGTGCCAGCAGTTACTCCCTAGCGGCGAACACCGGGGAGCTGTTTTTT. The rearrangement links TRBV6-6 to TRBJ2-2, with TRBD2 identical over 7 bases. Germline V gene lookup returns CDR1 MNHNY and CDR2 SVGAGI (reference sequence). The CDR3 has 16 residues. The V and J ends lost 0 bases and 0 bases, in that order; junction bases with no gene match: 1.

This clone was detected only a few times. The chain employs TRBV7-2 and TRBJ1-1; tentatively, D is TRBD1 (6 bases). CDR3 length: 17 residues. The germline gives CDR1 SGHTA, CDR2 FQGNSA. The V gene lost 5 bases and the J gene lost 0 bases, with 19 bases spanning the gap. CDR3 residues: CASSPLGTSLLNTEAFF. CDR3 in DNA: TGTGCCAGCAGCCCGCTGGGGACATCTTTGTTGAACACTGAAGCTTTCTTT.

This chain links TRBV11-2 with TRBJ1-1, with 8 bases that match TRBD1. Germline trimming cut 5 bases from V and 1 base from J; bases unmatched to any gene: 3. This CDR3 comprises 14 residues. The germline V gene encodes CDR1 SGHAT and CDR2 FQNNGV. The CDR3 loop is CASSPGTGNTEAFF. DNA of the CDR3: TGTGCCAGCAGCCCGGGGACAGGGAACACTGAAGCTTTCTTT.

The chain links TRBV28 to TRBJ1-3; TRBD1 aligns across 8 bases. With V trimmed by 6 bases and J by 0 bases, 4 bases remained unmatched. CDR1 is MDHEN, CDR2 SYDVKM, per germline. CDR3 length equals 15 residues. The CDR3 sequence: CASRYGTGSGNTIYF. The CDR3 nucleotides read TGTGCCAGCAGATACGGGACAGGCTCTGGAAACACCATATATTTT.

This rearrangement joins TRBV5-6 to TRBJ1-4, with D hard to call. V was pared by 2 bases and J by 5 bases, with 7 bases between. Germline V gives CDR1 SGHDT, CDR2 YYEEEE. The CDR3 runs to 13 residues. This CDR3 is CASSFQRNEKLFF. For the CDR3, the DNA is TGTGCCAGCAGCTTCCAAAGGAATGAAAAACTGTTTTTT.

V gene TRBV30 combines with J gene TRBJ2-2; no definite D call. The CDR3 runs 14 residues. Per the germline V gene, CDR1 is GTSNPN and CDR2 is SVGIG (reference sequence). Between the trimmed V and J ends, which lost 4 bases and 0 bases, there was a span of 9 bases. This CDR3 is CAWTDTANTGELFF. CDR3 in DNA: TGTGCCTGGACTGACACCGCGAACACCGGGGAGCTGTTTTTT.

The V gene is TRBV19, the J gene TRBJ2-6; 9 positions agree with TRBD1. Per germline, CDR1 LNHDA and CDR2 SQIVND (reference sequence). The CDR3 length is 16 residues. The V segment lost 7 bases and the J segment 0 bases; nucleotides outside the gene matches: 4. The CDR3 is CASKRDRDSGANVLTF. Written as DNA, the CDR3 is TGTGCCAGTAAGCGGGACAGGGACTCTGGGGCCAACGTCCTGACTTTC.

V and J are TRBV5-6 and TRBJ2-7; D unclear. The germline gives CDR1 SGHDT, CDR2 YYEEEE. This CDR3 is 15 amino acids long. V lost 2 bases and J 0 bases, leaving 12 bases between the germline ends. CDR3: CASSLKLLASYEQYF. In nucleotides, the CDR3 is TGTGCCAGCAGCTTAAAGCTGCTCGCCTCCTACGAGCAGTACTTC.

The chain joins TRBV5-5 to TRBJ2-4, with D possibly matching TRBD2 (6 bases). The CDR3 contains 16 residues. From germline, CDR1 is SGHKS and CDR2 YYEKEE (reference sequence). Trimming left V 0 bases short and J 2 bases short, with 12 bases between. The CDR3 loop is CASSLGWGDPKNIQYF. In DNA, the CDR3 is TGTGCCAGCAGCTTGGGTTGGGGGGACCCCAAAAACATTCAGTACTTC.